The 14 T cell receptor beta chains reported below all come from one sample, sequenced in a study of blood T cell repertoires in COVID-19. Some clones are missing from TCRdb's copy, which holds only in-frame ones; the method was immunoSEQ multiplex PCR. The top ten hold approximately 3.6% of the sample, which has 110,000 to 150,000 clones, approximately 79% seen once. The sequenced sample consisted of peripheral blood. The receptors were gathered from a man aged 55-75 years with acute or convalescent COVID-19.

CDR3: CASSLSTTTNEKLFF. In DNA, the CDR3 is TGTGCCAGCAGCTTATCGACAACAACTAATGAAAAACTGTTTTTT. This chain links TRBV7-9 with TRBJ1-4; D ambiguous. V lost 2 bases, J lost 0 bases, and 7 bases lay in between. Germline V gene sequence: CDR1 SEHNR, CDR2 FQNEAQ (reference sequence). The CDR3 covers 15 residues.

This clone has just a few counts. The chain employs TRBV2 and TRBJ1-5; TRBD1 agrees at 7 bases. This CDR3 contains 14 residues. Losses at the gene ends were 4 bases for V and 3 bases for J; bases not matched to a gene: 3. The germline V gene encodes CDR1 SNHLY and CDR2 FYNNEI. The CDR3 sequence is CASSVQGDNQPQHF. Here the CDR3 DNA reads TGTGCCAGCAGTGTCCAGGGGGACAATCAGCCCCAGCATTTT.

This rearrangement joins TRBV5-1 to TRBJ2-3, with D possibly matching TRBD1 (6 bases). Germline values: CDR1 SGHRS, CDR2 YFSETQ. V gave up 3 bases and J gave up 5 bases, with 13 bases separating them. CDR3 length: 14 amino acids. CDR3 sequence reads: CASSSGTIGDTQYF. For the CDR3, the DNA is TGCGCCAGCAGCTCCGGGACAATTGGAGATACGCAGTATTTT.

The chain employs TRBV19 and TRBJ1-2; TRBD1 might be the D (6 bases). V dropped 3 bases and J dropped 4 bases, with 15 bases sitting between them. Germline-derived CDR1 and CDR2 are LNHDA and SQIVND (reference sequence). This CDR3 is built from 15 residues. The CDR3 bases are TGTGCCAGTAGTATTGGGGCAGGGGTCAGCTATGGCTACACCTTC. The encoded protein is CASSIGAGVSYGYTF.

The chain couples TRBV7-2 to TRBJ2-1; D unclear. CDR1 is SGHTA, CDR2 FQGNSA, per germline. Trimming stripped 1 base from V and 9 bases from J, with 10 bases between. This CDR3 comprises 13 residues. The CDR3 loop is CASSLGQVSEQFF. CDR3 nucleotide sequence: TGTGCCAGCAGCTTAGGCCAAGTTAGTGAGCAGTTCTTC.

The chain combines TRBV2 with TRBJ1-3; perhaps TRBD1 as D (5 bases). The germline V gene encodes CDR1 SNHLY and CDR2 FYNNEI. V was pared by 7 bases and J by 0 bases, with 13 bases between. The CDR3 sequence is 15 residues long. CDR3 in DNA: TGTGCCAGCAAGTCGACAGTGGACTCTGGAAACACCATATATTTT. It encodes CASKSTVDSGNTIYF.

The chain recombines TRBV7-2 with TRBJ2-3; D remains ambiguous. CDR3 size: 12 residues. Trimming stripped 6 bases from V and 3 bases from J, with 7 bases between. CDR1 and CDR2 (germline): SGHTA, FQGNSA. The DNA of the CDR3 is TGTGCCAGCAGGCTAGATACAGATACGCAGTATTTT. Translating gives CASRLDTDTQYF.

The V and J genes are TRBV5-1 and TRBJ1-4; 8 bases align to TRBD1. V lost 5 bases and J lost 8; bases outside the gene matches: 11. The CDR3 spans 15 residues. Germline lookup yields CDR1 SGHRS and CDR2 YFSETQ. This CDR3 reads CASSETPTGGEKLFF. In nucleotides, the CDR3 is TGCGCCAGCAGTGAGACGCCAACAGGGGGGGAAAAACTGTTTTTT.

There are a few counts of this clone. CDR3 region: CASSQSGAGEQYF. In DNA, the CDR3 is TGTGCCAGCAGCCAAAGCGGTGCGGGGGAGCAGTACTTC. This chain joins TRBV16 and TRBJ2-7; a weak D match, TRBD2 (6 bases). The CDR3 is 13 amino acids. Trimming left V 2 bases short and J 7 bases short, with 12 bases between. In germline, CDR1 is KGHSY, CDR2 FQNENV.

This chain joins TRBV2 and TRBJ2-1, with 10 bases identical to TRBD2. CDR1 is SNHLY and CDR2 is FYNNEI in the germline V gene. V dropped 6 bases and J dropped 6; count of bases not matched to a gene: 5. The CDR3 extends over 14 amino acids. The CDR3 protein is CASSLAGVSNEQFF. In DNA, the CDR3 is TGTGCCAGCAGCCTAGCGGGAGTAAGCAATGAGCAGTTCTTC. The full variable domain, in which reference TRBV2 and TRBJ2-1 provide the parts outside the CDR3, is EPEVTQTPSHQVTQMGQEVILRCVPISNHLYFYWYRQILGQKVEFLVSFYNNEISEKSEIFDDQFSVERPDGSNFTLKIRSTKLEDSAMYFCASSLAGVSNEQFFGPGTRLTVL.

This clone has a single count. CDR3 in DNA: TGTGCCAGCAGTCCCAATCTCCGAGGGGAGCAGTTCTTC. Its translation is CASSPNLRGEQFF. The gene calls are TRBV28 and TRBJ2-1, with D maybe TRBD2 (5 bases). There are 13 residues in the CDR3. The germline CDR1 and CDR2 sequences are MDHEN and SYDVKM. V lost 5 bases and J lost 10, with 15 bases in between.

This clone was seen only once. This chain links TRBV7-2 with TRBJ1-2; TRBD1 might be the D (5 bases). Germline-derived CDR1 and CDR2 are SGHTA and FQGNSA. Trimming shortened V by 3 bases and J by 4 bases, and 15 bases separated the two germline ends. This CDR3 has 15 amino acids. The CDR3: CASSLGGAVTYGYTF. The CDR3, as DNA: TGTGCCAGCAGCTTGGGTGGGGCGGTTACCTATGGCTACACCTTC. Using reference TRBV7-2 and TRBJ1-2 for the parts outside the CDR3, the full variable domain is GAGVSQSPSNKVTEKGKDVELRCDPISGHTALYWYRQSLGQGLEFLIYFQGNSAPDKSGLPSDRFSAERTGGSVSTLTIQRTQQEDSAVYLCASSLGGAVTYGYTFGSGTRLTVV.

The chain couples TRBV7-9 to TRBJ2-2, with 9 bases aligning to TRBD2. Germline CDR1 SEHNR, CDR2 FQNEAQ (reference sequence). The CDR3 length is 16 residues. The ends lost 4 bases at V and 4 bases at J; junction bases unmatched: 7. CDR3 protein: CASSSLLAGSTGELFF. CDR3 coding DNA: TGTGCCAGCAGCTCACTTCTAGCGGGGAGCACCGGGGAGCTGTTTTTT.

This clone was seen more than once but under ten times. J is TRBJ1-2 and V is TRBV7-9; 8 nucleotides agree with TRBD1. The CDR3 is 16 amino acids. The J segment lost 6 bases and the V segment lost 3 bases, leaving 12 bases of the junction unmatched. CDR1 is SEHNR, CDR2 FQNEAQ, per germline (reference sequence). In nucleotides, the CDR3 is TGTGCCAGCAGCTTGGAACCCTGGGACAGGCAGAATGGCTACACCTTC. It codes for CASSLEPWDRQNGYTF.